Each of the 18 T cell receptor beta chains below was sequenced from the same sample in a study of T-cell reconstitution after alpha-beta-depleted transplantation in children. Unique molecular identifiers tagged the TCRbeta library. From the PCR reads, TCRdb called clonotypes with MiXCR, one entry per CDR3 protein. Of 200,000 to 250,000 distinct CDR3 sequences listed, roughly a tenth were seen once; the top ten hold 25% to 30%. This material consisted of PBMCs, taken before TCRalphabeta/CD19-depleted stem cell transplant. All receptors derive from a child less than two years old with acute myeloid leukemia, due to receive a stem cell transplant.

This clonotype was counted at least ten times. The gene calls are TRBV10-1 and TRBJ2-3; 8 nucleotides align to TRBD1. Germline CDR1 is WNHNN and CDR2 is SYGVQD (reference sequence). V dropped 6 bases and J dropped 2; count of bases not matched to a gene: 7. The CDR3 runs to 15 residues. The CDR3 bases are TGCGCCAGCAGACCTAGCAGGGGGCCCACAGATACGCAGTATTTT. Its protein is CASRPSRGPTDTQYF.

This clonotype occurred many times. This sequence joins TRBV12-3 or TRBV12-4 and TRBJ1-1; D not resolved. CDR3 size: 13 residues. Trimming left V 2 bases short and J 1 base short, with 5 bases between. The CDR3 sequence: CASSLRANTEAFF. In DNA, the CDR3 is TGTGCCAGCAGTTTAAGGGCGAACACTGAAGCTTTCTTT.

This clonotype appeared many times. The J gene is TRBJ2-5, the V gene TRBV5-1, with no clear D. Trimming cost V 6 bases and J 5 bases, with 20 bases left between them. The CDR3 sequence is 15 residues long. Germline V gene data show CDR1 as SGHRS and CDR2 as YFSETQ. CDR3 in amino acids: CASNPTQSAPETQYF. The DNA for the CDR3 is TGCGCCAGCAACCCCACTCAGAGTGCACCGGAGACCCAGTACTTC.

This clonotype was found many times. The chain is built from TRBV5-5 and TRBJ2-7, with 8 nucleotides matching TRBD2. The V gene end was trimmed by 0 bases and the J gene end by 4 bases; junction bases not matched to a gene: 6. Germline CDR1 and CDR2: SGHKS and YYEKEE (reference sequence). The CDR3 totals 15 residues. The CDR3 loop reads CASSLGGLAPYEQYF. CDR3 bases: TGTGCCAGCAGCTTGGGAGGACTAGCCCCTTACGAGCAGTACTTC.

This clonotype was counted ten times or more. The V gene is TRBV29-1, the J gene TRBJ1-4; D is possibly TRBD1 (5 bases). Germline V lookup: CDR1 SQVTM, CDR2 ANQGSEA. The length of the CDR3 is 14 residues. V was shortened by 8 bases and J by 7 bases, with 20 bases between the two germline ends. The CDR3 DNA reads as TGCAGCTATAACCCGGGTCAAACAGGTGAAAAACTGTTTTTT. Protein sequence: CSYNPGQTGEKLFF.

This clonotype was picked up many times. The chain carries TRBV5-1 and TRBJ2-1; 10 bases match TRBD1. CDR1 is SGHRS and CDR2 is YFSETQ in the germline V gene. The CDR3 runs 15 residues. V lost 4 bases to trimming and J lost 8 bases; unmatched junction nucleotides: 9. The CDR3 sequence: CASSVPTGGLDEQFF. Here the CDR3 DNA reads TGCGCCAGCAGCGTTCCGACAGGGGGCTTGGATGAGCAGTTCTTC. The full variable domain, its missing parts supplied by reference TRBV5-1 and TRBJ2-1, is KAGVTQTPRYLIKTRGQQVTLSCSPISGHRSVSWYQQTPGQGLQFLFEYFSETQRNKGNFPGRFSGRQFSNSRSEMNVSTLELGDSALYLCASSVPTGGLDEQFFGPGTRLTVL.

This clonotype was recorded many times. This chain uses TRBV19 with TRBJ1-3; a possible D gene is TRBD1 (6 bases). The germline V gene has CDR1 LNHDA and CDR2 SQIVND (reference sequence). The CDR3 is 13 residues long. The ends were cut back, 7 bases at V and 2 bases at J, with 9 bases in the middle. The CDR3 region is CASKGVAGNTIYF. The CDR3 DNA follows: TGTGCCAGTAAGGGGGTGGCTGGAAACACCATATATTTT.

This clonotype was recorded at least ten times. The chain employs TRBV20-1 and TRBJ2-2; 8 bases fit TRBD2. This CDR3 has 16 amino acids. J gave up 0 bases and V 3 bases, and 6 bases lay outside the gene matches. Germline V gene data show CDR1 as DFQATT and CDR2 as SNEGSKA (reference sequence). The CDR3 bases are TGCAGTGCTAGGGCCCGGGGACTAGCGAACACCGGGGAGCTGTTTTTT. Its translation is CSARARGLANTGELFF.

This clonotype appeared many times. The J gene is TRBJ1-4, the V gene TRBV12-3 or TRBV12-4; D call uncertain. This CDR3 region has 13 residues. The V gene lost 2 bases and the J gene lost 5 bases, with 6 bases spanning the gap. The CDR3 sequence is CASSLMKNEKLFF. As DNA, the CDR3 is TGTGCCAGCAGTTTAATGAAAAATGAAAAACTGTTTTTT.

This clonotype has ten or more counts. The chain couples TRBV6-2 or TRBV6-3 to TRBJ2-7; the D is unclear. This CDR3 contains 13 residues. Germline CDR1 and CDR2: MNHEY and SVGEGT. Trimming took off 6 bases at V and 1 base at J, with 10 bases between the two ends. The CDR3 here is CASRPPPSYEQYF. As DNA, the CDR3 is TGTGCCAGCAGACCACCCCCTTCCTACGAGCAGTACTTC.

This clonotype was picked up many times. The CDR3, as DNA: TGTGCCAGCAGTTACGGTCGAGCGGGAGCAGCAGATACGCAGTATTTT. The encoded protein is CASSYGRAGAADTQYF. The V call is TRBV6-5, the J call TRBJ2-3, with 8 bases lining up with TRBD2. The J segment lost 4 bases and the V segment lost 2 bases, leaving 8 bases of the junction unmatched. Germline values: CDR1 MNHEY, CDR2 SVGAGI. The CDR3 has 16 residues.

This clonotype appeared a few times. The chain uses TRBV11-3 and TRBJ2-3, with 15 bases aligning to TRBD2. The CDR3 has 16 residues. Germline V gene lookup returns CDR1 SGHNT and CDR2 YENEEA. The junction had 5 bases not matched to a gene; V was cut back by 5 bases and J by 5 bases. The CDR3 DNA follows: TGTGCCAGCAGCCACGGACTAGCGGGAGGGATAGATACGCAGTATTTT. Translated: CASSHGLAGGIDTQYF.

The chain uses TRBV7-9 and TRBJ2-2; no reliable D call. Germline V gene sequence: CDR1 SEHNR, CDR2 FQNEAQ (reference sequence). V was shortened by 6 bases and J by 4 bases, with 21 bases between the two germline ends. This CDR3 is built from 17 residues. The CDR3 protein is CASSSLRVLAVTGELFF. For the CDR3, the DNA is TGTGCCAGCAGTAGCTTACGGGTACTTGCTGTCACCGGGGAGCTGTTTTTT.

This clonotype was observed at least ten times. The rearrangement uses TRBV20-1 and TRBJ1-2; 7 nucleotides line up with TRBD1. The CDR3 is 15 residues long. The J segment lost 0 bases and the V segment lost 1 base, leaving 5 bases of the junction unmatched. Germline assignment: CDR1 DFQATT and CDR2 SNEGSKA (reference sequence). The CDR3 protein is CSARVRQGSNYGYTF. DNA of the CDR3: TGCAGTGCTAGAGTAAGACAGGGCTCTAACTATGGCTACACCTTC.

About this clonotype: This may stem from a read error, because a much larger clone lies one nucleotide away. V usage is TRBV14 and J usage is TRBJ1-1; D gene uncertain. This CDR3 spans 13 amino acids. V shed 11 bases and J shed 1 base, with 14 bases lying between them. Germline V gene lookup returns CDR1 SGHDN and CDR2 FVKESK. The CDR3 is CARTKQQNTEAFF. CDR3 sequence (DNA): TGTGCCCGCACCAAACAGCAGAACACTGAAGCTTTCTTT.

The chain employs TRBV18 and TRBJ1-1; 7 bases align to TRBD1. Germline-derived CDR1 and CDR2 are KGHSH and LQKENI. The CDR3 contains 15 residues. The junction had 2 bases not matched to a gene; V was cut back by 1 base and J by 0 bases. CDR3 sequence (DNA): TGTGCCAGCTCACCACAGGGGGCAATGAACACTGAAGCTTTCTTT. As protein: CASSPQGAMNTEAFF.

This clonotype occurred many times. The genes are TRBV5-1 and TRBJ2-5; 9 nucleotides line up with TRBD2. J lost 2 bases, V lost 0 bases, and 8 bases had no gene match. This CDR3 comprises 17 residues. CDR1 SGHRS and CDR2 YFSETQ come from the germline V gene. In DNA form, the CDR3 reads TGCGCCAGCAGCTTGGAACTAGCGGGCTCACTACAAGAGACCCAGTACTTC. Its translation is CASSLELAGSLQETQYF.

Remarks on this clonotype: It may be a read error: a sequence one base away is much more abundant. The rearrangement links TRBV3-1 to TRBJ2-2, with TRBD1 matching 7 bases. The CDR3 runs to 14 residues. CDR1 is LGHDT, CDR2 YNNKEL, per germline (reference sequence). The CDR3 is CASRLQGTTGVLFF. CDR3 nucleotide sequence: TGTGCCAGCAGGTTACAGGGGACCACCGGGGTGCTGTTTTTT.